This T cell receptor beta chain was recorded in a study of technical replicates of blood from a handful of donors. V lost 6 bases and J lost 4, with 9 bases in between. The CDR3 is 11 amino acids. Germline V gene data show CDR1 as DFQATT and CDR2 as SNEGSKA (reference sequence). Notes on this clone: The same CDR3 also results from other DNA sequences found in this sample.

Sequencing used immunoSEQ multiplex PCR; TCRdb keeps in-frame clones, though not all of them. Of 75,000 to 100,000 clones in the sample, around 95% were seen once. J is TRBJ1-1 and V is TRBV20-1; perhaps TRBD1 as D (6 bases). This TCR was recovered from a human donor in good health. The source material was T cells isolated from PBMCs. The CDR3 protein is CSARGLTEAFF. For the CDR3, the DNA is TGCAGTGCCAGGGGCCTCACTGAAGCTTTCTTT.